This T cell receptor beta chain was obtained from a study of blood T cell repertoires in COVID-19. Trimming cost V 1 base and J 9 bases, with 12 bases left between them. CDR3 size: 13 residues. Per germline, CDR1 SEHNR and CDR2 FQNEAQ (reference sequence). Data came from immunoSEQ multiplex PCR; TCRdb stores just in-frame clones and leaves some out. The sample records 55,000 to 65,000 clones, more than 75% being singletons. This clone has a single count. This sequence originates from a man between 60 and 70 years old with active or convalescent COVID-19. The J gene is TRBJ1-1, the V gene TRBV7-9, with D possibly TRBD1 on 6 matching bases. Sequencing was done on a sample of peripheral blood. CDR3 nucleotide sequence: TGTGCCAGCAGCTTAGTGGACAGTGGTAAAGCTTTCTTT. Amino acid sequence: CASSLVDSGKAFF.